The clone carrying this TCR beta chain was seen many times. The repertoire was sequenced with immunoSEQ multiplex PCR; TCRdb's copy has only in-frame clones and lacks some. The repertoire consists of tens of thousands of clones, none detected only once. Cyclophosphamide on days +3 and +4 followed busulfan-fludarabine conditioning and a marrow graft. This specimen comes from a study of T cells after posttransplantation cyclophosphamide. This material consisted of PBMCs, taken after allogeneic stem cell transplant with posttransplant cyclophosphamide. This receptor was obtained from a male patient aged 18 to 29 who received an allogeneic stem cell transplant from a related donor, was CMV-positive, and had no GVHD. Some T cells here may be from the graft donor.

The CDR3 loop reads CASSLTGGAAEQYF. Written as DNA, the CDR3 is TGTGCCAGCAGCTTAACAGGCGGGGCTGCCGAGCAGTACTTC. The rearrangement links TRBV7-3 to TRBJ2-7, with a weak D call TRBD2 (6 bases). The V gene's germline CDR1 is SGHTA and CDR2 FQGTGA. V dropped 0 bases and J dropped 6 bases, with 12 bases sitting between them. The CDR3 runs to 14 residues. Full variable domain (outside the CDR3, taken from reference TRBV7-3 and TRBJ2-7): GAGVSQTPSNKVTEKGKYVELRCDPISGHTALYWYRQSLGQGPEFLIYFQGTGAADDSGLPNDRFFAVRPEGSVSTLKIQRTERGDSAVYLCASSLTGGAAEQYFGPGTRLTVT.